The 29 T cell receptor beta chains listed next were all sequenced from one sample in a study of response to subunit inactivated influenza vaccine (dated by TCRdb to the late 2010s). The method behind the library was RT-PCR. The instrument given in TCRdb is Illumina HiSeq 2500. TCRdb took the public reads, trimmed them with fastp at Q25, ran MiXCR for clone calling and kept in-frame beta chains. Each CDR3 protein appears once, grouped with its most common genes and DNA. This sample lists fewer than 350,000 distinct CDR3 sequences; 21% were detected once. Roughly 10% of the sample comes from the top ten. The sequences come from PBMCs from blood, collected about 20 months after vaccination. The source of these receptors is a man aged 50-75 years who received an inactivated influenza vaccine. Donor details come from another sample of the same person, matched by shared clones.

The chain has TRBV19 and TRBJ1-5; tentative D call: TRBD1 (5 bases). V dropped 3 bases and J dropped 7 bases, with 10 bases sitting between them. CDR1 LNHDA and CDR2 SQIVND come from the germline V gene (reference sequence). This CDR3 is 13 amino acids long. CDR3 DNA sequence: TGTGCCAGTAGTATGGGGCTGCGCCAGCCCCAGCATTTT. Residues: CASSMGLRQPQHF. The variable domain in full, completed from reference TRBV19 and TRBJ1-5, reads DGGITQSPKYLFRKEGQNVTLSCEQNLNHDAMYWYRQDPGQGLRLIYYSQIVNDFQKGDIAEGYSVSREKKESFPLTVTSAQKNPTAFYLCASSMGLRQPQHFGDGTRLSIL.

Details on this clonotype: Since no conserved phenylalanine or tryptophan closes the CDR3, a read error is the likely cause. V is TRBV7-8 and J is TRBJ2-1, with a tentative D call TRBD1 (7 bases). CDR3 length: 14 residues. Germline loops: CDR1 SGHVS, CDR2 FQNEAQ. Trimming shortened V by 5 bases and J by 8 bases, and 16 bases separated the two germline ends. CDR3 bases: TGTGCCAGCAGCAGGAGGGGGCGCACCTATGAGCAGTTCTCC. This translates into CASSRRGRTYEQFS.

As regards this clonotype: Mismatch with germline at one junction end may stem from a read error. The V gene is TRBV2, the J gene TRBJ2-1; 9 positions match TRBD2. CDR1 is SNHLY and CDR2 is FYNNEI in the germline V gene. This CDR3 contains 13 residues. The CDR3 bases are TGTGCCAGCAGTGAACCTGGCCTGGGACTAGCTCTCTTC. Its protein is CASSEPGLGLALF.

V and J are TRBV25-1 and TRBJ1-3; D uncertain. V was pared by 8 bases and J by 7 bases, with 9 bases between. The germline gives CDR1 MGHDK, CDR2 SYGVNS. The CDR3 consists of 11 residues. CDR3 sequence: CASANSNTIYF. CDR3 nucleotides: TGTGCCAGCGCCAACTCGAACACCATATATTTT.

This clonotype was seen only a few times. This chain connects TRBV6-5 to TRBJ1-6, with a tentative D call TRBD1 (6 bases). Trimming cost V 5 bases and J 17 bases, with 16 bases left between them. CDR1 and CDR2 (germline): MNHEY, SVGAGI. The CDR3 covers 12 residues. The CDR3 bases are TGTGCCAGCAGTGCCCCACAGGGTAGCATCCACTTT. Protein sequence: CASSAPQGSIHF.

This clonotype was recorded many times. V gene TRBV28 combines with J gene TRBJ2-7, with TRBD2 as a possible D gene (5 bases). There are 15 residues in the CDR3. Trimming cost V 1 base and J 3 bases, with 13 bases left between them. Looked up from germline, CDR1 is MDHEN and CDR2 is SYDVKM. The CDR3 DNA reads TGTGCCAGCAGTTTATTTCGCGGGTTCTACTACGAGCAGTACTTC. Translated: CASSLFRGFYYEQYF.

This sequence joins TRBV7-9 and TRBJ2-4, with 8 bases identical to TRBD1. J gave up 3 bases and V 5 bases, and 9 bases lay outside the gene matches. The CDR3 loop spans 16 amino acids. Germline V gene sequence: CDR1 SEHNR, CDR2 FQNEAQ (reference sequence). CDR3 coding DNA: TGTGCCAGCAGCCCACGGACAGGGAAGGACAAAAACATTCAGTACTTC. It specifies CASSPRTGKDKNIQYF.

The V gene is TRBV20-1, the J gene TRBJ1-5; TRBD1 is a possible D gene (5 bases). CDR3 length equals 15 residues. V was pared by 3 bases and J by 4 bases, with 16 bases between. The germline gives CDR1 DFQATT, CDR2 SNEGSKA (reference sequence). DNA of the CDR3: TGCAGTGCTAGCCAACCCGGGACCGATAATCAGCCCCAGCATTTT. This gives the protein CSASQPGTDNQPQHF.

At least ten counts were recorded for this clonotype. V and J are TRBV12-3 or TRBV12-4 and TRBJ2-2, with D tentatively TRBD2 (6 bases). There are 15 residues in the CDR3. Trimming stripped 3 bases from V and 2 bases from J, with 10 bases between. The CDR3 sequence: CASSFGGANTGELFF. The DNA for the CDR3 is TGTGCCAGCAGTTTTGGCGGGGCAAACACCGGGGAGCTGTTTTTT.

The gene calls are TRBV19 and TRBJ1-5, with 10 bases identical to TRBD1. With 4 bases clipped from V and 1 base from J, the junction kept 7 bases outside the gene matches. CDR3 length equals 17 residues. From germline, CDR1 is LNHDA and CDR2 SQIVND (reference sequence). The CDR3 DNA is TGTGCCAGTAGTAACCGGGACAGGGGCGGAAGCAATCAGCCCCAGCATTTT. Amino acid sequence: CASSNRDRGGSNQPQHF. The full variable domain, completed using reference TRBV19 and TRBJ1-5, is DGGITQSPKYLFRKEGQNVTLSCEQNLNHDAMYWYRQDPGQGLRLIYYSQIVNDFQKGDIAEGYSVSREKKESFPLTVTSAQKNPTAFYLCASSNRDRGGSNQPQHFGDGTRLSIL.

This clonotype was picked up a small number of times. The chain couples TRBV9 to TRBJ1-3; D not certain. Trimming cost V 0 bases and J 4 bases, with 2 bases left between them. CDR1 and CDR2 from the germline V gene are SGDLS and YYNGEE. The CDR3 is 12 residues long. Here the CDR3 reads CASSVDGNTIYF. The DNA for the CDR3 is TGTGCCAGCAGCGTAGACGGAAACACCATATATTTT.

The genes are TRBV4-2 and TRBJ2-7, with D maybe TRBD1 (8 bases). Trimming stripped 3 bases from V and 0 bases from J, with 21 bases between. This CDR3 region has 18 residues. The germline V gene encodes CDR1 LGHNA and CDR2 YNFKEQ. CDR3 DNA sequence: TGTGCCAGCAGCCAGGGCGGGGGTTTGGACAGGGACTCCTACGAGCAGTACTTC. Translating it yields CASSQGGGLDRDSYEQYF.

The DNA of the CDR3 is TGTGCCAGCTCACCACCGGCAGGGAACACCGGGGAGCTGTTTTTT. It is translated as CASSPPAGNTGELFF. This chain links TRBV18 with TRBJ2-2; D is unresolved. Looked up from germline, CDR1 is KGHSH and CDR2 is LQKENI. V was trimmed by 0 bases and J by 1 base, leaving 6 bases between them. CDR3 length: 15 residues.

The genes are TRBV7-9 and TRBJ2-7; a possible D gene is TRBD1 (6 bases). Trimming cost V 5 bases and J 5 bases, with 13 bases left between them. This CDR3 is 13 amino acids long. Germline CDR1 is SEHNR and CDR2 is FQNEAQ (reference sequence). The DNA of the CDR3 is TGTGCCAGCAGCCAGAAACAGGGAAACGAGCAGTACTTC. Translating it yields CASSQKQGNEQYF.

A few counts support this clonotype. The chain carries TRBV6-2 or TRBV6-3 and TRBJ1-5; no clear D gene. Deletions cut 0 bases from V and 4 bases from J, with 22 bases between. The CDR3 is 19 residues long. Per germline, CDR1 MNHEY and CDR2 SVGEGT. This chain's CDR3 is CASSYSYRSQGGLNQPQHF. The CDR3 nucleotides read TGTGCCAGCAGTTACTCTTATCGGAGCCAAGGTGGTCTTAATCAGCCCCAGCATTTT.

The CDR3 nucleotides read TGTGCCAGCAGTCCCCCGGGGGGGACGCAGTATTTT. It codes for CASSPPGGTQYF. This chain uses TRBV28 with TRBJ2-3, with 8 bases that match TRBD2. Per the germline V gene, CDR1 is MDHEN and CDR2 is SYDVKM. This CDR3 is built from 12 residues. V dropped 5 bases and J dropped 9; count of bases not matched to a gene: 4.

V gene TRBV18 combines with J gene TRBJ2-1; D gene uncertain. Trimming removed 2 bases from V and 7 bases from J, with 6 bases in between. Germline V gene data show CDR1 as KGHSH and CDR2 as LQKENI. The CDR3 is 12 residues long. The CDR3 region is CASSPVYNEQFF. As DNA, the CDR3 is TGTGCCAGCTCACCAGTCTATAATGAGCAGTTCTTC.

Many counts were recorded for this clonotype. The chain recombines TRBV12-3 or TRBV12-4 with TRBJ1-1; D is perhaps TRBD1 (5 bases). The CDR3 consists of 15 residues. Between the trimmed V and J ends, which lost 0 bases and 1 base, there was a span of 9 bases. Written as DNA, the CDR3 is TGTGCCAGCAGTTTAGCGCAGGGTGGGAACACTGAAGCTTTCTTT. Amino acid sequence: CASSLAQGGNTEAFF.

The chain is built from TRBV3-1 and TRBJ2-1; possibly TRBD1 or TRBD2 for D (5 bases each). Looked up from germline, CDR1 is LGHDT and CDR2 is YNNKEL (reference sequence). Trimming took 4 bases from V and 3 from J, leaving 10 bases between them. The CDR3 covers 14 residues. This chain's CDR3 is CASSRPGSYNEQFF. CDR3 bases: TGTGCCAGCAGCCGCCCAGGGAGCTACAATGAGCAGTTCTTC.

This sequence joins TRBV9 and TRBJ2-2, with 7 bases identical to TRBD1. Germline V gene sequence: CDR1 SGDLS, CDR2 YYNGEE. Trimming cost V 4 bases and J 5 bases; bases outside gene matches: 8. This CDR3 is built from 15 residues. The CDR3 here is CASSKEAGGTGELFF. In DNA form, the CDR3 reads TGTGCCAGCAGCAAAGAGGCAGGGGGAACCGGGGAGCTGTTTTTT.

This clonotype was seen a few times. The chain is built from TRBV28 and TRBJ2-2, with TRBD2 matching over 7 bases. CDR1 and CDR2 from the germline V gene are MDHEN and SYDVKM. The CDR3 is made up of 19 amino acids. V lost 3 bases and J lost 6; bases outside the gene matches: 19. The CDR3 DNA is TGTGCCAGCAGTTTCATCGCTAGCGGAGGGCAAAGTCGTCCCGGGGAGCTGTTTTTT. It is translated as CASSFIASGGQSRPGELFF.

The chain links TRBV11-1 to TRBJ2-1; D gene ambiguous. Looked up from germline, CDR1 is SGHAT and CDR2 is FQDESV (reference sequence). There are 20 residues in the CDR3. Trimming removed 4 bases from V and 6 bases from J, with 31 bases in between. CDR3 DNA: TGTGCCAGCAGCTACCTGATCCGGGCCCTTTTGGCTCTACGCCCCAATGAGCAGTTCTTC. It specifies CASSYLIRALLALRPNEQFF.

The J gene is TRBJ2-1, the V gene TRBV6-1; D gene ambiguous. V lost 9 bases and J 0 bases, leaving 9 bases between the germline ends. Germline assignment: CDR1 MNHNS and CDR2 SASEGT. This CDR3 has 13 residues. Here the CDR3 reads CASAQSSYNEQFF. The DNA of the CDR3 is TGTGCCAGTGCCCAGAGCTCCTACAATGAGCAGTTCTTC.

This clonotype was detected a few times. The CDR3 DNA follows: TGTGCCACCAGTGACGCGGGGACACCGGACAATCAGCCCCAGCATTTT. This translates into CATSDAGTPDNQPQHF. The J gene is TRBJ1-5, the V gene TRBV24-1; maybe TRBD1 (6 bases). This CDR3 has 16 amino acids. Trimming cost V 4 bases and J 3 bases, with 15 bases left between them. The germline V gene encodes CDR1 KGHDR and CDR2 SFDVKD.

This chain connects TRBV7-8 to TRBJ2-3; D remains ambiguous. Germline V CDR1 and CDR2: SGHVS, FQNEAQ. V lost 6 bases, J lost 5 bases, and 24 bases lay in between. This CDR3 contains 17 residues. This CDR3 is CASRRLPWGMREDTQYF. CDR3 DNA: TGTGCCAGCAGAAGATTGCCTTGGGGTATGAGAGAAGATACGCAGTATTTT.

In regard to this clonotype: An end of the junction differs from the germline gene, which may be a read error. The rearrangement joins TRBV20-1 to TRBJ2-3; TRBD2 agrees at 16 bases. CDR3 size: 17 residues. CDR1 is DFQATT and CDR2 is SNEGSKA in the germline V gene (reference sequence). The chain's CDR3 is CCARGTSGRAGTDTQYF. Here the CDR3 DNA reads TGCTGTGCTAGAGGGACTAGCGGGAGGGCCGGAACAGATACGCAGTATTTT.

The V gene is TRBV29-1, the J gene TRBJ1-2; the D gene is possibly TRBD1 (5 bases). The CDR3 has 13 amino acids. In germline, CDR1 is SQVTM, CDR2 ANQGSEA. The V and J ends lost 7 bases and 1 base respectively, with 13 bases between them. The CDR3 loop reads CSAGGTVNYGYTF. The CDR3 DNA is TGCAGCGCCGGGGGGACTGTTAACTATGGCTACACCTTC.

This clonotype was observed a handful of times. The rearrangement joins TRBV7-9 to TRBJ2-5; D call uncertain. This CDR3 has 14 residues. With 5 bases removed from V and 1 base from J, the gap between germline ends came to 11 bases. CDR1 SEHNR and CDR2 FQNEAQ come from the germline V gene (reference sequence). The CDR3 is CASSPRHIQETQYF. CDR3 in DNA: TGTGCCAGCAGCCCCAGACACATCCAAGAGACCCAGTACTTC.

This clonotype was detected only a few times. The rearrangement joins TRBV30 to TRBJ1-1, with 7 bases matching TRBD1. The CDR3 is 14 residues long. With V trimmed by 0 bases and J by 7 bases, 8 bases remained unmatched. Germline CDR1 and CDR2: GTSNPN and SVGIG (reference sequence). The CDR3 DNA reads TGTGCCTGGAGTGTAAACAGGGGAATCGGTGAAGCTTTCTTT. Protein: CAWSVNRGIGEAFF.